A selection of T cell receptor beta chains follows, all from one sample in a study of blood T cells in healthy people across ages. TCRdb re-called the 5' RACE reads through MiXCR, storing one row per CDR3 protein. The sample lists roughly 1.5 million distinct CDR3 sequences; approximately 43% were seen once. Input material: blood. Receptor source: a young woman in good health. Each CDR3 is given with its conserved first and last residue. A D gene is named only where the DNA matches it firmly. Not every row has a clone size; where given, it reads once, few, many or a size class.

d_call | j_call | clone_size | v_call | cdr3_nt | cdr3_aa
NA | TRBJ2-7 | NA | TRBV20-1 | TGCAGTGCTGGAGGACAGTCCTCCTACGAGCAGTACTTC | CSAGGQSSYEQYF
NA | TRBJ2-7 | NA | TRBV12-3/TRBV12-4 | TGTGCCAGCACCAATCACGGATCCTCCTACGAGCAGTACTTC | CASTNHGSSYEQYF
NA | TRBJ1-5 | NA | TRBV4-3 | TGCGCCAGCAGCCAGGTGGGGAGGACCCAGCATTTT | CASSQVGRTQHF
TRBD1 | TRBJ2-1 | NA | TRBV20-1 | TGCAGTGCCAGGACAGGCACCTACAATGAGCAGTTCTTC | CSARTGTYNEQFF
NA | TRBJ1-4 | few | TRBV7-2 | TGTGCCAGCAGCTTAGGGAGGGTGGCTAATGAAAAACTGTTTTTT | CASSLGRVANEKLFF
NA | TRBJ1-2 | many | TRBV12-3/TRBV12-4 | TGTGCCAGCAGCCGCTTTGAGTCCGGCTACACCTTC | CASSRFESGYTF
TRBD2 | TRBJ2-7 | NA | TRBV7-3 | TGTGCCAGCAGCTCTTCGGGACTAGCGGAACCCTACGAGCAGTACTTC | CASSSSGLAEPYEQYF
NA | TRBJ2-2 | NA | TRBV9 | TGTGCCAGCAGCGTAAAGAGGGTAGGAACCGGGGAGCTGTTTTTT | CASSVKRVGTGELFF
NA | TRBJ2-4 | few | TRBV5-1 | TGCGCCAGCAGCTTGACGGTCCGGAACTACGGGCAGTACTTC | CASSLTVRNYGQYF
NA | TRBJ2-7 | NA | TRBV20-1 | TGCAGTGCTAGAGATGGGAGTGCTTCCTACGAGCAGTACTTC | CSARDGSASYEQYF
NA | TRBJ2-1 | few | TRBV11-2 | TGTGCCAGCAGCCCTCGGACTGGAGAATACAATGAGCAGTTCTTC | CASSPRTGEYNEQFF
TRBD2 | TRBJ2-5 | NA | TRBV24-1 | TGTGCCACCAGTGATCCACCCGGACTAGCGGGAAGGGAGACCCAGTACTTC | CATSDPPGLAGRETQYF
TRBD1 | TRBJ2-1 | many | TRBV12-3/TRBV12-4 | TGTGCCAGCAGTTTAGGGAAAGGGGGCGATGAGCAGTTCTTC | CASSLGKGGDEQFF
NA | TRBJ2-7 | NA | TRBV14 | TGTGCCAGCAGGGAAACAGGGTTGTCCTACGAGCAGTACTTC | CASRETGLSYEQYF
NA | TRBJ1-2 | NA | TRBV7-9 | TGTGCCAGCAGCTTAGTGGGCAGGGGAGCATGGGACTATGGCTACACCTTC | CASSLVGRGAWDYGYTF
TRBD2 | TRBJ2-1 | few | TRBV4-2 | TGTGCCAGCAGGGAAGCGGGAGCTATATACAATGAGCAGTTCTTC | CASREAGAIYNEQFF
NA | TRBJ2-1 | NA | TRBV7-2 | TGTGCCAGCACCCTGTGGGGTGAGCAGTTCTTC | CASTLWGEQFF
NA | TRBJ2-1 | NA | TRBV7-9 | TGTGCCAGCAGCGTAGTCCGGTACGATGAGCAGTTCTTC | CASSVVRYDEQFF
NA | TRBJ1-1 | NA | TRBV18 | TGTGCCAGCTCACCAGGGGCATTAAACACTGAAGCTTTCTTT | CASSPGALNTEAFF
NA | TRBJ2-1 | NA | TRBV27 | TGTGCCAGCAGTTTACTAGCGAACCAGGGGTACAATGAGCAGTTCTTC | CASSLLANQGYNEQFF
TRBD1 | TRBJ2-2 | NA | TRBV5-1 | TGCGCCAGCAGCTTGGCCATAGGACAGGGGTTCGGGGAGCTGTTTTTT | CASSLAIGQGFGELFF
NA | TRBJ2-1 | few | TRBV7-9 | TGTGCCAGCAGCTTAGTAAGGGATCCGATCGTGAAGTTCTTC | CASSLVRDPIVKFF
TRBD1 | TRBJ2-7 | few | TRBV6-6 | TGTGCCAGCAGTTACCCTCGGACAGGGTCCTACGAGCAGTACTTC | CASSYPRTGSYEQYF